This T cell receptor beta chain was observed in a study of T cell repertoires in urothelial bladder cancer. From germline, CDR1 is SGHTA and CDR2 FQGTGA. Trimming removed 0 bases at V and 0 bases at J, with 5 bases between. CDR3 size: 15 residues. Sequenced by immunoSEQ multiplex PCR; TCRdb stores in-frame clones only, minus some. The sample holds about 13,000 clones, 60% to 70% seen once. The receptor was derived from a human donor with urothelial carcinoma. The chain carries TRBV7-3 and TRBJ2-2; D call uncertain. The source material was tumor-infiltrating cells from bladder cancer. In DNA, the CDR3 is TGTGCCAGCAGCTTAACTCGGTCGAACACCGGGGAGCTGTTTTTT. It is translated as CASSLTRSNTGELFF.